This TCR beta chain appears in the sequencing data of a study of response to subunit inactivated influenza vaccine. Whole-study findings and limits: It was the authors' suggestion that each seasonal influenza vaccination recruits few new T cells.

One entry per CDR3 protein results from TCRdb running MiXCR on the RT-PCR reads. In the table there are 500,000 to 550,000 distinct CDR3 sequences, around 8% of which are singletons. V shed 1 base and J shed 3 bases, with 15 bases lying between them. CDR3 length: 16 amino acids. The germline V gene encodes CDR1 SGHKS and CDR2 YYEKEE (reference sequence). Notes on this clonotype: Its antigen is still unknown.

This clonotype was obtained from a man aged 50 to 69 who received an inactivated influenza vaccine. The chain has TRBV5-5 and TRBJ2-3; maybe TRBD1 (6 bases). Sequencing used PBMCs from blood, obtained less than 30 months after vaccination. CDR3 nucleotides: TGTGCCAGCAGCTTGACCACAGGGATGACTACAGATACGCAGTATTTT. Protein sequence: CASSLTTGMTTDTQYF. The entire variable domain, with the rest obtained from reference TRBV5-5 and TRBJ2-3, is as follows: DAGVTQSPTHLIKTRGQQVTLRCSPISGHKSVSWYQQVLGQGPQFIFQYYEKEERGRGNFPDRFSARQFPNYSSELNVNALLLGDSALYLCASSLTTGMTTDTQYFGPGTRLTVL.